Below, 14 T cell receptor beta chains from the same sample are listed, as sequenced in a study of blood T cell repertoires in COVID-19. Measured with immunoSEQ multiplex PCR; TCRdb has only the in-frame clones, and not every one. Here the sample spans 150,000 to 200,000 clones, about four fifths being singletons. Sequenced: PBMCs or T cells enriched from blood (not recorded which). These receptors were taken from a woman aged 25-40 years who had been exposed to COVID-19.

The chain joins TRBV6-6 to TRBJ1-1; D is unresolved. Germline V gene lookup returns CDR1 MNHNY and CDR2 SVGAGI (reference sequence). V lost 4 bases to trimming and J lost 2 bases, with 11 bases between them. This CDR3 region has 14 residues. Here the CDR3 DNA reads TGTGCCAGCAGTTTGAGCGGAAGAAACACTGAAGCTTTCTTT. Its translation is CASSLSGRNTEAFF.

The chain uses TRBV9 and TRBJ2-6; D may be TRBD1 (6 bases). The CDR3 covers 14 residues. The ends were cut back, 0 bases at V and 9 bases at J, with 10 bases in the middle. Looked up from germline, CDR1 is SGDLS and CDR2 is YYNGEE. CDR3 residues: CASSVARGDNVLTF. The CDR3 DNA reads TGTGCCAGCAGCGTAGCCAGGGGAGACAACGTCCTGACTTTC.

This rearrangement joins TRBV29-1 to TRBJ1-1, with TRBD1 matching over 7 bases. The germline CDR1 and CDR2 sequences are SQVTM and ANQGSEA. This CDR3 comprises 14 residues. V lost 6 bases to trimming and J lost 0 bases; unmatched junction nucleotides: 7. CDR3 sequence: CSVNPGTVNTEAFF. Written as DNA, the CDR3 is TGCAGCGTCAATCCCGGGACAGTGAACACTGAAGCTTTCTTT. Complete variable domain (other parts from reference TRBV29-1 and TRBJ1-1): SAVISQKPSRDICQRGTSLTIQCQVDSQVTMMFWYRQQPGQSLTLIATANQGSEATYESGFVIDKFPISRPNLTFSTLTVSNMSPEDSSIYLCSVNPGTVNTEAFFGQGTRLTVV.

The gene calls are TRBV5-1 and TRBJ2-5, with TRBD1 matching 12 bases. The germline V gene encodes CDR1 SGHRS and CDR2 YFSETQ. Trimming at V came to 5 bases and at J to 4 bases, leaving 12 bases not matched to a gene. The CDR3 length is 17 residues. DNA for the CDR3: TGCGCCAGCAGAGTTAACCCGGGACAGGGGGCAGGAGAGACCCAGTACTTC. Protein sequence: CASRVNPGQGAGETQYF.

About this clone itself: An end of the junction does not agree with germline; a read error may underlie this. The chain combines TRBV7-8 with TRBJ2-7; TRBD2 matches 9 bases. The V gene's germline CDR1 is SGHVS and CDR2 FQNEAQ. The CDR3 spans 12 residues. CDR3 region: CASSLAGQEQYF. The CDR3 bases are TGTGCCAGCAGCCTAGCGGGGCAAGAGCAGTACTTC.

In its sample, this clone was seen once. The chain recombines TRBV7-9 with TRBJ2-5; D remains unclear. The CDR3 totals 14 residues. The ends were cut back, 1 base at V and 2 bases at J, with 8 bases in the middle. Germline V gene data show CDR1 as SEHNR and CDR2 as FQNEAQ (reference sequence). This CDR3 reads CASSLEQVQETQYF. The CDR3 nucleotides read TGTGCCAGCAGCTTAGAGCAGGTTCAAGAGACCCAGTACTTC. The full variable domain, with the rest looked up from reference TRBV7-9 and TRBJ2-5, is DTGVSQNPRHKITKRGQNVTFRCDPISEHNRLYWYRQTLGQGPEFLTYFQNEAQLEKSRLLSDRFSAERPKGSFSTLEIQRTEQGDSAMYLCASSLEQVQETQYFGPGTRLLVL.

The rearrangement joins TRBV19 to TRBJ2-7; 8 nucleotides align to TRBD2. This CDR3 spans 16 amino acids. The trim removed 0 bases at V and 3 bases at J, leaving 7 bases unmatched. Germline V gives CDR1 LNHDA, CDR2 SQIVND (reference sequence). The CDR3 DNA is TGTGCCAGTAGTATAGATTCGGGGACTAGAGTCTACGAGCAGTACTTC. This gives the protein CASSIDSGTRVYEQYF.

CDR3 nucleotide sequence: TGTGCCAGCAGCTTAATGAGGCTAGCGGGGAGGAATACGCAGTATTTT. Protein product: CASSLMRLAGRNTQYF. The V and J genes are TRBV7-2 and TRBJ2-3; 9 nucleotides agree with TRBD2. CDR3 length equals 16 residues. Germline values: CDR1 SGHTA, CDR2 FQGNSA. V lost 2 bases to trimming and J lost 7 bases; unmatched junction nucleotides: 10.

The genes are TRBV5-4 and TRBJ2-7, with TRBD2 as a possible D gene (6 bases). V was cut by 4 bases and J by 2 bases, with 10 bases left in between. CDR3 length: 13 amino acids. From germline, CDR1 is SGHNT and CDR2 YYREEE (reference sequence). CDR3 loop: CASSLGGTYEQYF. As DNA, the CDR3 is TGTGCCAGCAGCCTTGGGGGGACCTACGAGCAGTACTTC.

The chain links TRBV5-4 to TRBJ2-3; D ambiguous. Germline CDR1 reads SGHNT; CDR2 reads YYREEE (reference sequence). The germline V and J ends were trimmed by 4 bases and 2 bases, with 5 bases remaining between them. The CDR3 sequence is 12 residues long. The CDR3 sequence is CASSPYTDTQYF. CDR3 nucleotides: TGTGCCAGCAGCCCCTACACAGATACGCAGTATTTT.

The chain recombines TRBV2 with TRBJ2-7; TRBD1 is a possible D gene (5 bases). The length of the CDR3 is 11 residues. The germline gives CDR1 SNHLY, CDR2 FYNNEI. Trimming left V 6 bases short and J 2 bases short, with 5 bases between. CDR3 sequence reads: CASRTAYEQYF. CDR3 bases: TGTGCCAGCAGGACAGCCTACGAGCAGTACTTC.

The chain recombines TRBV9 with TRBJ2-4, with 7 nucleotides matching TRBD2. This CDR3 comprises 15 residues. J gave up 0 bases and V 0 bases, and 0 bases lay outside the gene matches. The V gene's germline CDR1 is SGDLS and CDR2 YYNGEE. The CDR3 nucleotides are TGTGCCAGCAGCGTAGGCGGGGGAGCCAAAAACATTCAGTACTTC. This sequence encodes CASSVGGGAKNIQYF.

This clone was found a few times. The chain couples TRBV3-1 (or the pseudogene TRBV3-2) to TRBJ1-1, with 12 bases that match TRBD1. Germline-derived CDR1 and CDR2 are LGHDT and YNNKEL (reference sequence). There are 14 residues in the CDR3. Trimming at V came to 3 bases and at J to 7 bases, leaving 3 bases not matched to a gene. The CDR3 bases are TGTGCCAGCAGCCAGGGACAGGGGGCGGTTGAAGCTTTCTTT. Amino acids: CASSQGQGAVEAFF.

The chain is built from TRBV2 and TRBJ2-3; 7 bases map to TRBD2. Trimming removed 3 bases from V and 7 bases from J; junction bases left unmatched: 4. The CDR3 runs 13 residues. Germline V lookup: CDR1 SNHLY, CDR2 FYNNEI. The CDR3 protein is CASSEVSGYTQYF. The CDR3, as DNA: TGTGCCAGCAGTGAGGTTAGCGGGTATACGCAGTATTTT.